This T cell receptor (beta chain) emerged from a study of cytomegalovirus exposure and HLA in healthy donors (dated 2017 in TCRdb). About the full investigation: An earlier analysis of about 530 of the donors reported about 280 Gb of sequence data and roughly 120 million unique TCR beta sequences obtained from around 170 million T cells. Alongside the repertoire data, information on donor age, sex, ethnicity and CMV serostatus was compiled. The study was designed to test whether signatures of past pathogen exposure could be identified by cataloging public T cell receptors. Among 300 to 450 genotyped donors of the cohort, an average of about 240,000 unique TCR beta nucleotide sequences were sequenced per donor, about a sixth of them non-productive. HLA typing covered class I and class II loci at four-digit resolution. In addition to the first cohort of roughly 670 subjects, a separate validation cohort of approximately 120 different subjects was used. The T cell repertoires of roughly 660 subjects were profiled by immunosequencing and related to cytomegalovirus serostatus. Of the roughly 400 genotyped donors, less than 85% were placed in the genetic ancestry cluster associated with self-reported Caucasian donors. A later analysis re-analyzed previously published TCR beta repertoires from 600 to 850 donors and added high-resolution HLA genotyping to study TCR occurrence patterns. To decide whether each TCR beta V gene segment behaved as functional or pseudogenic, an earlier analysis of approximately 600 of the donors relied on high-throughput TCR beta sequencing. Rather than using new phenotypic data, the later analysis identified candidate immune exposures from TCR beta sequences and from how often those sequences occurred across donors. All discovery cohort repertoires had been generated using a single sequencing platform. Roughly five DR-DQ haplotypes were treated as single units for association and clustering because of strong linkage in the cohort. Typing coverage differed by locus: A, B, C, DRB1 and DQB1 were typed in about 620-630 donors, DQA1 in approximately 520, DPA1 in approximately 610, and DPB1 in 450 to 480. To predict cytomegalovirus infection status, the study brought together high-throughput TCR immunosequencing, statistical association of individual TCRs with disease status, and machine learning. In a later genetic analysis, genome-wide SNP genotypes for about three fifths of the 666 donors were used, and that subset was treated as a discovery cohort. Approximately 310 gigabases of sequencing data and tens of millions of unique TCR sequences were included in an early release covering several hundred HLA-typed donors. General study outcomes and caveats: The cohort was sequenced for TCR beta chains only, and without alpha or paired-chain data the features that could be detected were limited. Approximately 16 rarely observed V segments, including chromosome 9 orphons, were excluded from the earlier analysis of a few hundred of the donors because counts were too low. Linkage disequilibrium might explain the correlated functional status among segregating V segments, but an unknown experimental factor could not be excluded. In a later analysis, some 17,000 TCR beta sequences were associated with specific HLA alleles at a false discovery rate of 0.05. In a later analysis, HLA-associated TCR beta chains showed more clonal expansion and lower generation probabilities than non-associated chains that were equally common. A cluster of highly shared sequence variants was judged likely to be a technical artifact of the sequencing pipeline. A few of the identified cytomegalovirus-associated TCR beta chains were confirmed in vitro to be specific for cytomegalovirus antigens. According to a later analysis, parvovirus B19, influenza, CMV and Epstein-Barr virus appeared linked to several top co-occurrence clusters. In a later genetic analysis, fewer N-insertions in productive TCRs were reported among donors in an Asian-associated ancestry cluster than the roughly 640-donor mean. The presence/absence analyses assumed that sequencing depth was roughly uniform across donors, and that assumption may not be true. In an earlier analysis of several hundred of the donors, most TCR beta V segments were observed in productive rearrangements about 87% or about 30% of the time, broadly matching IMGT annotations. Cytomegalovirus status was reported to be diagnosed by the classifier with high specificity and sensitivity in both the original and validation cohorts. Most TCR sequences were observed very rarely across donors, whereas some public TCRs were present in many individuals. A further reported finding was that TCR beta sequences accurately predicted the HLA-A and HLA-B alleles for most subjects in the first cohort. When HLA alleles, especially DR and DQ, strongly co-occurred, TCR associations were difficult to assign to individual alleles. Immune exposure information for the cohort was limited to CMV serostatus. Some IMGT-functional V segments, including TRBV6-2 and TRBV6-3, could not be distinguished by the 87-base-pair reads and were therefore excluded. Because some donors lacked HLA typing at each locus, the association tests relied only on the typed subset. A later analysis found that TCR association rates varied across HLA loci, with DRB1 alleles showing the most associated TCRs and HLA-C alleles the fewest. In the study, around 150 TCR beta chains were listed as associated with cytomegalovirus. The authors suggested that the approach could potentially be extended to other disease states and immunological phenotypes. In a later genetic analysis, a missense DCLRE1C variant was associated with V-gene and J-gene trimming of TCR beta chains, and the association was replicated in an independent cohort. According to a later analysis, most CMV-associated TCR beta chains appeared to be HLA-restricted, and the HLA associations seemed to be driven largely by CMV exposure.

The cohort was made up of 500 to 800 healthy bone marrow donors. All cohort members were sampled while nominally healthy, although unrecorded immune exposures were likely present. The donor tested CMV seronegative and was one of the 352 seronegative cohort members. Each donor provided a peripheral blood sample, and peripheral blood mononuclear cells were used for TCR beta sequencing. Genomic DNA extraction from the blood cell samples was performed with the Qiagen DNeasy Blood Extraction Kit. Comment on this clone: This receptor's antigen is unknown. A junction end diverges from the germline sequence, so it may reflect a read error.

Libraries were constructed by the immunoSEQ multiplex PCR assay. A mixture of 60 forward primers for TCR Vbeta segments and 13 reverse primers for TCR Jbeta segments was used in the multiplex PCR. Amplification of the CDR3 region of rearranged TCR beta genes was performed with a multiplex PCR assay on genomic DNA. The amplified TCR beta libraries were sequenced on the Illumina HiSeq System as 87-base-pair reads. On the study's bioinformatics: A later analysis counted 65 million to 90 million unique TCR beta chains across the 666 repertoires, and some 11 million of these chains were shared by at least two donors. To remove PCR and sequencing errors, raw reads were error-corrected and collapsed into unique sequences using a nearest-neighbor algorithm that merged closely related sequences. CDR3 sequences were aligned to IMGT reference sequences to assign V, D and J gene segments. For a sequence to be retained, a match of at least six nucleotides to both a V gene segment and a J gene segment was required. Rearrangements were called productive when the CDR3 lacked stop codons and stayed in frame with V and J; all others were non-productive. Following IMGT convention, CDR3 was defined as the stretch from the second conserved V-encoded cysteine up to the conserved J-encoded phenylalanine. The earlier analysis of 587 of the donors excluded any sequence lacking an unambiguous match to a single V gene segment. An earlier analysis of a few hundred of the donors called V segments functional above 56.7% productive rearrangements and segregating when the between-donor standard deviation exceeded 5%. A statistical classification framework was built for diagnosing cytomegalovirus status from the catalog of TCR beta chain sequences. In a later analysis, TCR nucleotide sequences were compared against IMGT/GENE-DB human TR gene sequences so that V and J genes could be assigned. A later analysis assigned CDR3 sequences and most-parsimonious VDJ recombination scenarios with the TCRdist pipeline. In a later analysis, every TCR beta chain was defined by the combination of its CDR3 amino acid sequence and its V-gene family, and reads without a unique V-gene family were dropped. A later analysis removed 592 highly shared, low-generation-probability nucleotide sequences to deal with suspected cross-contamination and a sequencing artifact. For each public chain, a later analysis derived a clonal expansion index from normalized ranks of inferred template counts within each repertoire. In a later analysis, generation probabilities were computed with a VDJ recombination model fitted to out-of-frame rearrangements, and the resulting probabilities were checked against IGoR. A later analysis scored TCR-TCR, TCR-HLA and TCR-CMV co-occurrence with hypergeometric tests, applying a repertoire-size bias correction to TCR pairs. In a later analysis, false discovery rates were estimated by permuting HLA or CMV assignments 20 times. In a later analysis, co-occurring TCRs were grouped using DBSCAN, with TCRdist sequence similarity added in when clustering inside HLA-allele-positive subsets. Repertoires with fewer than 30,000 or more than 120,000 public chains, plus five repertoires with anomalous nucleotide sharing, were excluded from co-occurrence clustering. The table comes from immuneACCESS by way of TCRdb, which keeps in-frame sequences with V and J called. Part of the clones is missing from these tables; in studies checked, under half for an unresolved V gene and the rest for unknown reasons. V and J calls and clone size are given by that table; D and trimming were obtained from the DNA. Here the sample has 72,000 or so clones; 55% to 80% occur a single time. The top ten clonotypes cover approximately 3% of the sample.

The CDR3 measures 15 amino acids from cysteine to phenylalanine. The read is trimmed to its CDR3 DNA, 45 bases read in frame from base 1. From the germline V gene (reference sequence), CDR1 is SSHAT and CDR2 is FNYEAQ. This chain joins TRBV7-7 to TRBJ2-5; TRBD2 is perhaps the D gene, given 6 matching bases. The receptor was isolated from a woman aged 50 to 60 in good health and CMV-seronegative. Sequences were obtained from PBMCs. The nucleotide sequence reads TGTGCTAGCAGCTTGGGAGCTAGCGAACAAGAGACCCAGTACTTC. This encodes CASSLGASEQETQYF.